These 16 T cell receptor beta chains share one sample of origin, sequenced in a study of T cell responses to AZD1222 COVID-19 vaccine. Assay used: immunoSEQ multiplex PCR; TCRdb lists only in-frame clones, some missing. This sample has approximately 42,000 clones, with about 87% found just once. The specimen comprised peripheral blood, sampled 28 days after the second AZD1222 dose. These receptors originate from an adult who received the AZD1222 COVID-19 vaccine.

This rearrangement joins TRBV6-5 to TRBJ1-2; the D is unclear. Trimming removed 6 bases at V and 4 bases at J, with 6 bases between. From germline, CDR1 is MNHEY and CDR2 SVGAGI. The CDR3 has 11 residues. CDR3 coding DNA: TGTGCCAGCAGCAGCAGCTATGGCTACACCTTC. Encoded protein: CASSSSYGYTF.

The gene calls are TRBV12-3 or TRBV12-4 and TRBJ1-2; D is unresolved. Trimming removed 0 bases at V and 1 base at J, with 3 bases between. The CDR3 is 13 residues long. In DNA, the CDR3 is TGTGCCAGCAGTTTAGCCATTAACTATGGCTACACCTTC. Its protein product is CASSLAINYGYTF.

The rearrangement joins TRBV5-1 to TRBJ2-5; perhaps TRBD1 as D (5 bases). The CDR3 length is 12 residues. V gave up 2 bases and J gave up 5 bases, with 7 bases separating them. From germline, CDR1 is SGHRS and CDR2 YFSETQ. Here the CDR3 DNA reads TGCGCCAGCAGCTTTCAGGGCGAGACCCAGTACTTC. Protein sequence: CASSFQGETQYF.

The chain links TRBV21-1 to TRBJ1-2. TRBV21-1 represents a pseudogene. CDR3 length: 15 residues. This chain's CDR3 is CASSKALESWEGYTF. CDR3 sequence (DNA): TGTGCCAGCAGCAAAGCGCTGGAGTCCTGGGAGGGCTACACCTTC.

The chain combines TRBV30 with TRBJ2-3; unclear D gene. The CDR3 has 13 residues. CDR1 is GTSNPN and CDR2 is SVGIG in the germline V gene (reference sequence). Trimming removed 0 bases at V and 2 bases at J, with 6 bases between. CDR3 sequence: CAWSVLITDTQYF. CDR3 coding DNA: TGTGCCTGGAGTGTCCTCATCACAGATACGCAGTATTTT.

The chain carries TRBV7-9 and TRBJ1-1; no definite D call. Trimming stripped 3 bases from V and 4 bases from J, with 15 bases between. The germline V gene encodes CDR1 SEHNR and CDR2 FQNEAQ (reference sequence). The CDR3 runs 15 residues. The CDR3 nucleotides read TGTGCCAGCAGCTTGGCTGGGGATGGTGGCACTGAAGCTTTCTTT. Residues: CASSLAGDGGTEAFF.

The chain is built from TRBV30 and TRBJ2-7; TRBD2 matches at 8 bases. V lost 4 bases, J lost 5 bases, and 10 bases stayed unmatched. The germline V gene encodes CDR1 GTSNPN and CDR2 SVGIG (reference sequence). The length of the CDR3 is 14 residues. This chain's CDR3 is CAWTLAGGGDEQYF. Written as DNA, the CDR3 is TGTGCCTGGACACTCGCGGGAGGAGGGGACGAGCAGTACTTC.

As for this clone: In the same sample, other DNA sequences code for this CDR3. The V gene is TRBV12-3 or TRBV12-4, the J gene TRBJ1-2; unclear D gene. The V end was cut by 3 bases, the J end by 8 bases, with 10 bases between. The CDR3 runs to 12 residues. The CDR3 DNA follows: TGTGCCAGCAGTTTCGGGCCGGGGGGCTACACCTTC. Translated: CASSFGPGGYTF.

The genes are TRBV7-9 and TRBJ2-1; TRBD2 aligns across 12 bases. This CDR3 region has 17 residues. The junction had 4 bases not matched to a gene; V was cut back by 4 bases and J by 0 bases. Germline V gene data show CDR1 as SEHNR and CDR2 as FQNEAQ (reference sequence). CDR3 loop: CASSSRTSGDSYNEQFF. Here the CDR3 DNA reads TGTGCCAGCAGCTCGAGGACTAGCGGGGACTCCTACAATGAGCAGTTCTTC.

This clone has more than one count but fewer than ten. This rearrangement joins TRBV5-1 to TRBJ1-4; D may be TRBD1 (6 bases). V gave up 5 bases and J gave up 8 bases, with 16 bases separating them. Germline V gene data show CDR1 as SGHRS and CDR2 as YFSETQ. This CDR3 spans 14 amino acids. CDR3 bases: TGCGCCAGCAGTCCGAATGAGAGGGGGGAAAAACTGTTTTTT. This codes for CASSPNERGEKLFF.

The V and J genes are TRBV11-2 and TRBJ2-7, with TRBD2 matching 8 bases. The CDR3 contains 14 residues. Trimming took 3 bases from V and 6 from J; bases not matched to a gene: 7. The germline V gene encodes CDR1 SGHAT and CDR2 FQNNGV. The CDR3 DNA is TGTGCCAGCAGCTTGGGAGCGGGAGTCTTCGAGCAGTACTTC. Amino acid sequence: CASSLGAGVFEQYF.

V usage is TRBV7-9 and J usage is TRBJ2-7; the D gene is possibly TRBD2 (6 bases). Between the trimmed V and J ends, which lost 5 bases and 3 bases, there was a span of 26 bases. This CDR3 spans 18 amino acids. CDR1 and CDR2 from the germline V gene are SEHNR and FQNEAQ (reference sequence). The DNA for the CDR3 is TGTGCCAGCAGCAGCCCCCGGGACCATTTAGGGGAGGTCTACGAGCAGTACTTC. This sequence encodes CASSSPRDHLGEVYEQYF.

The V gene is TRBV27, the J gene TRBJ1-1, with a possible D match to TRBD1 (6 bases). The CDR3 consists of 14 residues. Trimming stripped 3 bases from V and 1 base from J, with 9 bases between. Germline CDR1 reads MNHEY; CDR2 reads SMNVEV (reference sequence). In DNA form, the CDR3 reads TGTGCCAGCAGTTTGGGACACCCGAACACTGAAGCTTTCTTT. Encoded protein: CASSLGHPNTEAFF.

This chain connects TRBV7-2 to TRBJ1-2; D unresolved. V lost 1 base to trimming and J lost 8 bases, with 11 bases between them. CDR1 is SGHTA and CDR2 is FQGNSA in the germline V gene. There are 13 residues in the CDR3. Here the CDR3 reads CASSLGIGSGYTF. In DNA form, the CDR3 reads TGTGCCAGCAGCTTAGGTATCGGGAGCGGCTACACCTTC.

DNA for the CDR3: TGTGCCAGCAGCCCGGACATCGGGGAGCTGTTTTTT. This gives the protein CASSPDIGELFF. The J gene is TRBJ2-2, the V gene TRBV3-1 (or the pseudogene TRBV3-2); the D gene is possibly TRBD1 (5 bases). The CDR3 has 12 residues. Between the trimmed V and J ends, which lost 4 bases and 7 bases, there was a span of 7 bases. Germline values: CDR1 LGHDT, CDR2 YNNKEL (reference sequence).

This clone was picked up one time. The genes are TRBV6-5 and TRBJ2-7; weak D call: TRBD2 (6 bases). CDR1 is MNHEY, CDR2 SVGAGI, per germline. Trimming removed 4 bases at V and 2 bases at J, with 12 bases between. The CDR3 consists of 14 residues. CDR3 region: CASSSGGTPYEQYF. DNA for the CDR3: TGTGCCAGCAGTTCGGGCGGGACCCCCTACGAGCAGTACTTC.